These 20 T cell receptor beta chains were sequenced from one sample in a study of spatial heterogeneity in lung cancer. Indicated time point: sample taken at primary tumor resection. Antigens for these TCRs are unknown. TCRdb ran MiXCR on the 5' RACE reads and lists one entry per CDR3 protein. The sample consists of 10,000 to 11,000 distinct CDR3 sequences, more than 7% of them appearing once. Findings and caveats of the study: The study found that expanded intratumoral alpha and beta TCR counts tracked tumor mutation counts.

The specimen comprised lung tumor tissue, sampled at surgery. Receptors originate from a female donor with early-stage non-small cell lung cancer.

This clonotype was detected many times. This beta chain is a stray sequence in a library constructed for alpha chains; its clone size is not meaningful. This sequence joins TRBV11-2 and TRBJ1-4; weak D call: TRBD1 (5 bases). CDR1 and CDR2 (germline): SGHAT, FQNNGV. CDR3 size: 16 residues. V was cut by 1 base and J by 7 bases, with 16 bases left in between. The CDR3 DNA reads TGTGCCAGCAGCTTAGGAGAAATCGGGACTCGTGAAAAACTGTTTTTT. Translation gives CASSLGEIGTREKLFF.

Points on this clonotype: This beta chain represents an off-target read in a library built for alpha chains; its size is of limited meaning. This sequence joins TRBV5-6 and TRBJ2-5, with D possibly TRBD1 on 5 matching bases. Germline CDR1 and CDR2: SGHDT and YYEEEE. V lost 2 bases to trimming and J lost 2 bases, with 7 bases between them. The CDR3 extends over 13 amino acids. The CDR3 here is CASSLPGQETQYF. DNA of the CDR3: TGTGCCAGCAGCTTACCAGGGCAAGAGACCCAGTACTTC.

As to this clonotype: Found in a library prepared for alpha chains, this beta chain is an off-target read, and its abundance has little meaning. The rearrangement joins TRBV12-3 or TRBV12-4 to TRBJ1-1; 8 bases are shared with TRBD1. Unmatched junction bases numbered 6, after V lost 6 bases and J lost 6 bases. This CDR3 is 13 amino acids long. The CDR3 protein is CASSVRGHPEAFF. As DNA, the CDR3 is TGTGCCAGCAGCGTCAGGGGGCACCCTGAAGCTTTCTTT.

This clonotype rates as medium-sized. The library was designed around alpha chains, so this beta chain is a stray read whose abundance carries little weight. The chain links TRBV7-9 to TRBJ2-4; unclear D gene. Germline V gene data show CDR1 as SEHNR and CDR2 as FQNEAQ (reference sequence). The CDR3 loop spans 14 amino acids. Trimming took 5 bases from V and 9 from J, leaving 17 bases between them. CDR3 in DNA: TGTGCCAGCAGCGTAGGCGGTTCGGATGGCATTCAGTACTTC. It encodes CASSVGGSDGIQYF.

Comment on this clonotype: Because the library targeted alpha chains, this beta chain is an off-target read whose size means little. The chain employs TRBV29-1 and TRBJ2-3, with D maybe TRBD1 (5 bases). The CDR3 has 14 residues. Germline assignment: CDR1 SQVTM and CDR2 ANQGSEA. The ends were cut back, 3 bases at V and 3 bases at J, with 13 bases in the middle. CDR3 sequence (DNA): TGCAGCGTTGATAACGAGGCAGGGACAGATACGCAGTATTTT. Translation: CSVDNEAGTDTQYF.

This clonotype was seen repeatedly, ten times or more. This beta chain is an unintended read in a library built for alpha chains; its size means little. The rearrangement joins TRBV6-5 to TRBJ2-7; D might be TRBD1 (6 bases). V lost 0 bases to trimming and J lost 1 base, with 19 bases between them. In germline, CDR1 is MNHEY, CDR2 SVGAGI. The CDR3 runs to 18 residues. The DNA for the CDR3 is TGTGCCAGCAGTTACTCGACGCTAGCTAGGGGGAGATCCTACGAGCAGTACTTC. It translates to CASSYSTLARGRSYEQYF.

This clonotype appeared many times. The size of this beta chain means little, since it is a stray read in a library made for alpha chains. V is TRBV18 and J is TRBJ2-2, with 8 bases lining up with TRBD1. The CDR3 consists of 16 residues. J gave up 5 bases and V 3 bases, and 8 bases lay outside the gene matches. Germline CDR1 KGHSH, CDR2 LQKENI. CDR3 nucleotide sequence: TGTGCCAGCTCACCGCTTAGGAACAGGGGGACCGGGGAGCTGTTTTTT. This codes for CASSPLRNRGTGELFF.

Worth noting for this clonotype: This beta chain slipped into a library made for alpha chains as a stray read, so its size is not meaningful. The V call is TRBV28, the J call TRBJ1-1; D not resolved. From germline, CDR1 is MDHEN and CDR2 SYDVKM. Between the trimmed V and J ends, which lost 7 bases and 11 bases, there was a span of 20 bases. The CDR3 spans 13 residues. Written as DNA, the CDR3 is TGTGCCAGCATCTCCCTCGCTGCTCAAGGGGCTTTCTTT. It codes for CASISLAAQGAFF.

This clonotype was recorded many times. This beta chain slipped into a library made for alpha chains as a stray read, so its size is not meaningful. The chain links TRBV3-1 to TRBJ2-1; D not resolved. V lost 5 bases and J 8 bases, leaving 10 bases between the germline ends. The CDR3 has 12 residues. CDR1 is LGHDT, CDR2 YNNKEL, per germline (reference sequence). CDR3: CASSSLVDEQFF. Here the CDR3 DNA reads TGTGCCAGCAGCTCCTTAGTCGATGAGCAGTTCTTC.

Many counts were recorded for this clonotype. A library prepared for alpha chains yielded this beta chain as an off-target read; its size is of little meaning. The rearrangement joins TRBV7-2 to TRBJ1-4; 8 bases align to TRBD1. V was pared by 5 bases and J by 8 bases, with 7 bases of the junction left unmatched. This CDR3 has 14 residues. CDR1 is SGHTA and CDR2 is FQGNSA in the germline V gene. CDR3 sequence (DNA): TGTGCCAGCAGCAGTACAGGGGGAGGCGAAAAACTGTTTTTT. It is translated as CASSSTGGGEKLFF.

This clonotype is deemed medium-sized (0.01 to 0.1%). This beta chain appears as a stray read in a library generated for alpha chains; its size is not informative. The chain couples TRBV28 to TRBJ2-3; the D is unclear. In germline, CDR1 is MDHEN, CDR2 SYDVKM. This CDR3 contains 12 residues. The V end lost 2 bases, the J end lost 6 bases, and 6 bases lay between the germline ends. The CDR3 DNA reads TGTGCCAGCAGTTTAAACTACGATACGCAGTATTTT. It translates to CASSLNYDTQYF.

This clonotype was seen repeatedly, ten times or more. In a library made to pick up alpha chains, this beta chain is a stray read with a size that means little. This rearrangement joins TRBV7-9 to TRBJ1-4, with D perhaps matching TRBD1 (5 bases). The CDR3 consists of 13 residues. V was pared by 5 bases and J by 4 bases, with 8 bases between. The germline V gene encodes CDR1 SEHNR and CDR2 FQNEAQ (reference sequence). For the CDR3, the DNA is TGTGCCAGCAGCCAAGGGGATAATGAAAAACTGTTTTTT. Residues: CASSQGDNEKLFF.

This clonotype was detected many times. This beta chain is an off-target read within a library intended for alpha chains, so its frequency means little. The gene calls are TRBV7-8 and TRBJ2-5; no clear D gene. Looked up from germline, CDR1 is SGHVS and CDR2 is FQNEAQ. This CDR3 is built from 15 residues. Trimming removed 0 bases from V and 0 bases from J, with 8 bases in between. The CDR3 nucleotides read TGTGCCAGCAGCTTAGCAACCAGGAACCAAGAGACCCAGTACTTC. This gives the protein CASSLATRNQETQYF.

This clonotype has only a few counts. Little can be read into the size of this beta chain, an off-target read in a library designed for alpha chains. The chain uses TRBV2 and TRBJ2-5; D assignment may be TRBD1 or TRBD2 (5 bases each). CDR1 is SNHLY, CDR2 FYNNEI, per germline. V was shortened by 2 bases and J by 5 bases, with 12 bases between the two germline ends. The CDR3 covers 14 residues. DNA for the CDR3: TGTGCCAGCAGTGAAACGGGGCCGGGGGAGACCCAGTACTTC. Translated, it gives CASSETGPGETQYF.

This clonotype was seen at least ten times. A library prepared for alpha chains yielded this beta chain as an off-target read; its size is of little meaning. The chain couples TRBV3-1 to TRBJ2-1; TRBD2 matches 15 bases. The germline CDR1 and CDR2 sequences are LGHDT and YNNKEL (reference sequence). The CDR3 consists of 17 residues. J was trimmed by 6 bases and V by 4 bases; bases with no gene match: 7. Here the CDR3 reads CASSRTSGGAGINEQFF. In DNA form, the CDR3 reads TGTGCCAGCAGCCGGACTAGCGGGGGGGCCGGGATCAATGAGCAGTTCTTC.

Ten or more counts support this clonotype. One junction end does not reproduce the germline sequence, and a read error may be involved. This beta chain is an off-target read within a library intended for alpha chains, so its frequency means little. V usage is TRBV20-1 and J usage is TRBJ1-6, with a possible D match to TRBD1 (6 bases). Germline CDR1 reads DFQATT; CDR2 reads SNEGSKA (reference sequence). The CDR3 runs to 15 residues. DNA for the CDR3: TGCAGTGCTAGAGATGGGGGGCCCCATAATTCACTCCTCCACTTT. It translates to CSARDGGPHNSLLHF.

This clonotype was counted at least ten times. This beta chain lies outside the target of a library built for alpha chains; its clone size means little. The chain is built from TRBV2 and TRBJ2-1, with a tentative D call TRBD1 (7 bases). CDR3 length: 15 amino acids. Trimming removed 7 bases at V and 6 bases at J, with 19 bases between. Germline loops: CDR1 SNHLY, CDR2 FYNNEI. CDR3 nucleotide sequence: TGTGCCAGCACCCAGGATAGACAGGGAGGCAATGAGCAGTTCTTC. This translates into CASTQDRQGGNEQFF.

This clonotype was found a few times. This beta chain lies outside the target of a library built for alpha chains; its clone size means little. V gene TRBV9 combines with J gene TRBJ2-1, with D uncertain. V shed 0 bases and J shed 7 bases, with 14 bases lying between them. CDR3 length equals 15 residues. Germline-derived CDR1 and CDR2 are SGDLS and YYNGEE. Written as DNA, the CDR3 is TGTGCCAGCAGCGTAGGTTCCCTAGGGCGGAATGAGCAGTTCTTC. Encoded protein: CASSVGSLGRNEQFF. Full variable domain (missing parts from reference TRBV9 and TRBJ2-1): DSGVTQTPKHLITATGQRVTLRCSPRSGDLSVYWYQQSLDQGLQFLIQYYNGEERAKGNILERFSAQQFPDLHSELNLSSLELGDSALYFCASSVGSLGRNEQFFGPGTRLTVL.

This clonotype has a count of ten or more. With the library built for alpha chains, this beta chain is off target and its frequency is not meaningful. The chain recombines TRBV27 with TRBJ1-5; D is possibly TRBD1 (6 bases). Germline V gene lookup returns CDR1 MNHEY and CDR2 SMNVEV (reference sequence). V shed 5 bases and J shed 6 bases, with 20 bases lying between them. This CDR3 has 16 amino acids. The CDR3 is CASSPRGRGGGQPQHF. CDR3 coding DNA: TGTGCCAGCAGTCCCCGAGGCAGGGGAGGGGGTCAGCCCCAGCATTTT.

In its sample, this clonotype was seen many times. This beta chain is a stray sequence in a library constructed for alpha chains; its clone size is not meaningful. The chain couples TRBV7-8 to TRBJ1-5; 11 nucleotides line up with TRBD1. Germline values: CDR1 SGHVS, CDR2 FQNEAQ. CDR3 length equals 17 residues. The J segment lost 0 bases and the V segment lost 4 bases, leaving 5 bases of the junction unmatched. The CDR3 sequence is CASSSGQGALSNQPQHF. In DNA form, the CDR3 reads TGTGCCAGCAGCTCTGGACAGGGGGCCCTTAGCAATCAGCCCCAGCATTTT.